The next 24 T cell receptor beta chains were all read from a single sample in a study of T cell responses to AZD1222 COVID-19 vaccine. Generated by immunoSEQ multiplex PCR, the TCRdb table keeps only in-frame clones and is missing some. The sample holds about 120,000 clones, more than 75% seen once. The sample consisted of peripheral blood, taken 28 days after the second AZD1222 dose. The receptor set was obtained from an adult who received the AZD1222 COVID-19 vaccine.

The CDR3 nucleotides read TGTGCCAGCAGCCTTGCATTGAACACTGAAGCTTTCTTT. Its translation: CASSLALNTEAFF. This sequence joins TRBV4-2 and TRBJ1-1; D unclear. Trimming took off 4 bases at V and 0 bases at J, with 6 bases between the two ends. Per the germline V gene, CDR1 is LGHNA and CDR2 is YNFKEQ. CDR3 length equals 13 residues.

This chain uses TRBV9 with TRBJ2-6; D unclear. The CDR3 contains 12 residues. The V gene's germline CDR1 is SGDLS and CDR2 YYNGEE. The V end was cut by 7 bases, the J end by 9 bases, with 11 bases between. The CDR3 loop reads CASRKRDNVLTF. DNA for the CDR3: TGTGCCAGCCGCAAGCGAGACAACGTCCTGACTTTC.

The genes are TRBV5-4 and TRBJ2-5; D gene unclear. The CDR3 is 13 residues long. Germline V CDR1 and CDR2: SGHNT, YYREEE (reference sequence). The germline V and J ends were trimmed by 3 bases and 5 bases, with 11 bases remaining between them. In DNA, the CDR3 is TGTGCCAGCAGCTCAAATGACGCGGAGACCCAGTACTTC. Residues: CASSSNDAETQYF.

The chain links TRBV5-1 to TRBJ1-5, with 7 bases aligning to TRBD1. The junction had 9 bases not matched to a gene; V was cut back by 5 bases and J by 7 bases. Germline assignment: CDR1 SGHRS and CDR2 YFSETQ. The CDR3 has 14 amino acids. The CDR3 loop reads CASSPGGRGQPQHF. The CDR3 region has the DNA TGCGCCAGCAGTCCAGGGGGGCGTGGGCAGCCCCAGCATTTT.

The CDR3 is CASSENRGDGYTF. DNA of the CDR3: TGTGCCAGCAGTGAGAACAGGGGGGATGGCTACACCTTC. V gene TRBV25-1 combines with J gene TRBJ1-2; TRBD1 matches at 8 bases. The junction had 3 bases not matched to a gene; V was cut back by 3 bases and J by 6 bases. The CDR3 has 13 amino acids. CDR1 MGHDK and CDR2 SYGVNS come from the germline V gene.

J is TRBJ1-1 and V is TRBV6-2 or TRBV6-3, with a weak D call TRBD1 (5 bases). The CDR3 covers 13 residues. Trimming removed 6 bases at V and 6 bases at J, with 14 bases between. Per germline, CDR1 MNHEY and CDR2 SVGEGT. The CDR3 nucleotides read TGTGCCAGCAGCCTCCCTAGGGGCTCTGAAGCTTTCTTT. Amino acid sequence: CASSLPRGSEAFF.

V and J are TRBV9 and TRBJ2-7; possibly TRBD2 for D (6 bases). The CDR3 extends over 13 amino acids. Germline V gene lookup returns CDR1 SGDLS and CDR2 YYNGEE. The V gene lost 2 bases and the J gene lost 4 bases, with 10 bases spanning the gap. The CDR3 protein is CASSVGLSYEQYF. CDR3 coding DNA: TGTGCCAGCAGCGTGGGACTTTCATACGAGCAGTACTTC.

V is TRBV28 and J is TRBJ1-2, with TRBD1 matching 9 bases. Trimming removed 8 bases from V and 4 bases from J; junction bases left unmatched: 8. The CDR3 has 14 residues. Germline CDR1 and CDR2: MDHEN and SYDVKM. CDR3 in DNA: TGTGCCAGCTATAGGACAGGGGAACCCTATGGCTACACCTTC. Translating it yields CASYRTGEPYGYTF.

The DNA for the CDR3 is TGTGCCAGCAGTTATTCAAAGAACACTGAAGCTTTCTTT. This gives the protein CASSYSKNTEAFF. The rearrangement uses TRBV6-6 and TRBJ1-1; D unclear. V was shortened by 3 bases and J by 1 base, with 6 bases between the two germline ends. Germline V gene sequence: CDR1 MNHNY, CDR2 SVGAGI (reference sequence). This CDR3 region has 13 residues.

This chain links TRBV10-3 with TRBJ1-2; D is ambiguous. This CDR3 is 13 amino acids long. The ends were cut back, 7 bases at V and 2 bases at J, with 11 bases in the middle. Per germline, CDR1 ENHRY and CDR2 SYGVKD. The CDR3 bases are TGTGCCATCACCCCGGACGGCAACTATGGCTACACCTTC. This codes for CAITPDGNYGYTF.

This clone was detected a few times. The chain couples TRBV7-2 to TRBJ1-4; no reliable D call. The CDR3 spans 16 residues. Per germline, CDR1 SGHTA and CDR2 FQGNSA. V lost 0 bases, J lost 3 bases, and 11 bases lay in between. CDR3 sequence: CASSLALGRANEKLFF. CDR3 coding DNA: TGTGCCAGCAGCTTAGCGCTAGGTAGAGCTAATGAAAAACTGTTTTTT.

The rearrangement links TRBV7-8 to TRBJ2-6; D gene unclear. Germline V gene data show CDR1 as SGHVS and CDR2 as FQNEAQ. The germline V and J ends were trimmed by 3 bases and 0 bases, with 9 bases remaining between them. The CDR3 extends over 16 amino acids. This CDR3 reads CASSFRLLSGANVLTF. CDR3 in DNA: TGTGCCAGCAGCTTTAGACTCCTCTCTGGGGCCAACGTCCTGACTTTC.

This clone was observed once. The chain couples TRBV19 to TRBJ1-6; D uncertain. V was clipped by 4 bases and J by 0 bases, with 16 bases between them. CDR1 and CDR2 (germline): LNHDA, SQIVND (reference sequence). There are 18 residues in the CDR3. The CDR3 reads CASSTSLFGSSYNSPLHF. DNA for the CDR3: TGTGCCAGTAGTACAAGTTTGTTCGGGAGCTCCTATAATTCACCCCTCCACTTT.

The rearrangement uses TRBV7-2 and TRBJ1-2; D may be TRBD1 (6 bases). The germline CDR1 and CDR2 sequences are SGHTA and FQGNSA. This CDR3 is built from 15 residues. With 1 base removed from V and 6 bases from J, the gap between germline ends came to 15 bases. CDR3 sequence (DNA): TGTGCCAGCAGCTTAGACTACAGGGTTATGGATGGCTACACCTTC. This encodes CASSLDYRVMDGYTF.

The chain has TRBV29-1 and TRBJ2-7, with 7 bases fitting TRBD1. The CDR3 totals 16 residues. Germline CDR1 and CDR2: SQVTM and ANQGSEA. The ends lost 2 bases at V and 2 bases at J; junction bases unmatched: 12. CDR3 sequence: CSVERGPATGPYEQYF. CDR3 bases: TGCAGCGTTGAAAGGGGACCCGCGACAGGGCCCTACGAGCAGTACTTC.

This chain connects TRBV30 to TRBJ1-2; no definite D call. V was cut by 2 bases and J by 4 bases, with 14 bases left in between. The CDR3 consists of 14 residues. Germline V gene lookup returns CDR1 GTSNPN and CDR2 SVGIG (reference sequence). The CDR3 sequence: CAWSRARAFYGYTF. The CDR3 bases are TGTGCCTGGAGTCGGGCAAGAGCCTTCTATGGCTACACCTTC.

The V and J genes are TRBV29-1 and TRBJ1-1; possible D gene TRBD1, 5 bases. Trimming took 6 bases from V and 9 from J, leaving 8 bases between them. The CDR3 spans 9 residues. In germline, CDR1 is SQVTM, CDR2 ANQGSEA. CDR3 nucleotide sequence: TGCAGCGTCGGACAAAAAGCTTTCTTT. Translating it yields CSVGQKAFF. Supplemented by reference TRBV29-1 and TRBJ1-1, the full variable domain reads SAVISQKPSRDICQRGTSLTIQCQVDSQVTMMFWYRQQPGQSLTLIATANQGSEATYESGFVIDKFPISRPNLTFSTLTVSNMSPEDSSIYLCSVGQKAFFGQGTRLTVV.

The chain joins TRBV11-2 to TRBJ1-1; D is possibly TRBD1 (6 bases). Germline assignment: CDR1 SGHAT and CDR2 FQNNGV. The CDR3 loop spans 15 amino acids. With 1 base removed from V and 4 bases from J, the gap between germline ends came to 13 bases. This chain's CDR3 is CASSLARRGATEAFF. CDR3 in DNA: TGTGCCAGCAGCTTAGCCCGTAGGGGGGCCACTGAAGCTTTCTTT.

This clone was observed once. V gene TRBV19 combines with J gene TRBJ1-1, with 8 bases lining up with TRBD1. Trimming cost V 5 bases and J 0 bases; bases outside gene matches: 11. In germline, CDR1 is LNHDA, CDR2 SQIVND (reference sequence). The CDR3 sequence is 17 residues long. The DNA for the CDR3 is TGTGCCAGTAGTGCTTGGACAGGGCGTAACATGAACACTGAAGCTTTCTTT. Its protein is CASSAWTGRNMNTEAFF. The full variable domain, with the rest looked up from reference TRBV19 and TRBJ1-1, is DGGITQSPKYLFRKEGQNVTLSCEQNLNHDAMYWYRQDPGQGLRLIYYSQIVNDFQKGDIAEGYSVSREKKESFPLTVTSAQKNPTAFYLCASSAWTGRNMNTEAFFGQGTRLTVV.

The CDR3 is CASSQGFTNYGYTF. The CDR3 DNA sequence: TGCGCCAGCAGCCAAGGATTTACTAACTATGGCTACACCTTC. V gene TRBV4-1 combines with J gene TRBJ1-2, with unresolved D. This CDR3 comprises 14 residues. Germline V gives CDR1 MGHRA, CDR2 YSYEKL. Trimming removed 1 base from V and 0 bases from J, with 6 bases in between.

V gene TRBV28 combines with J gene TRBJ2-1, with D hard to call. Trimming took off 6 bases at V and 7 bases at J, with 13 bases between the two ends. Germline CDR1 MDHEN, CDR2 SYDVKM. There are 13 residues in the CDR3. The chain's CDR3 is CASSLNLRNEQFF. The CDR3, as DNA: TGTGCCAGCAGCCTCAACCTACGGAATGAGCAGTTCTTC.

The chain is built from TRBV27 and TRBJ2-4; maybe TRBD2 (6 bases). Trimming took 3 bases from V and 0 from J, leaving 12 bases between them. The V gene's germline CDR1 is MNHEY and CDR2 SMNVEV (reference sequence). This CDR3 is 16 amino acids long. The CDR3 coding sequence is TGTGCCAGCAGTTTGGAGGGAGTCCTAGCCAAAAACATTCAGTACTTC. It translates to CASSLEGVLAKNIQYF.

Notes on this clone: This specimen includes other DNA sequences encoding the same CDR3. The chain has TRBV6-5 and TRBJ2-5; D is possibly TRBD1 (6 bases). CDR1 MNHEY and CDR2 SVGAGI come from the germline V gene. This CDR3 has 13 amino acids. With 2 bases removed from V and 2 bases from J, the gap between germline ends came to 6 bases. The DNA for the CDR3 is TGTGCCAGCAGTTACCAGGGGCAAGAGACCCAGTACTTC. Translation gives CASSYQGQETQYF.

The chain couples TRBV15 to TRBJ2-7; 7 bases line up with TRBD2. The CDR3 is 14 amino acids. The germline gives CDR1 LNHNV, CDR2 YYDKDF (reference sequence). J lost 5 bases, V lost 0 bases, and 4 bases had no gene match. This CDR3 is CATSREGGFDEQYF. DNA for the CDR3: TGTGCCACCAGCAGAGAGGGGGGGTTCGACGAGCAGTACTTC.